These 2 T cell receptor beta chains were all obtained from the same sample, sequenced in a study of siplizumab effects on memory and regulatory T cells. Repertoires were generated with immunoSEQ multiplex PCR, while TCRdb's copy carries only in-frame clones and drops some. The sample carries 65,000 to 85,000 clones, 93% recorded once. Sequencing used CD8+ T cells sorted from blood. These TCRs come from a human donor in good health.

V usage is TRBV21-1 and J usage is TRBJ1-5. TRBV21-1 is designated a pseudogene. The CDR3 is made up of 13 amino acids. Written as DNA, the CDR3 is TGTGCCAGAGGGAGGGTAGGCAATCAGCCCCAGCATTTT. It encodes CARGRVGNQPQHF.

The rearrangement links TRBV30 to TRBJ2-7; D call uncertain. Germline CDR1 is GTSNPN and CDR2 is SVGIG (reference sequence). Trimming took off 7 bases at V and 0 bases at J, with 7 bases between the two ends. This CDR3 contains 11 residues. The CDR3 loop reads CASQSSYEQYF. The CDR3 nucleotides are TGTGCCTCCCAGAGCTCCTACGAGCAGTACTTC.